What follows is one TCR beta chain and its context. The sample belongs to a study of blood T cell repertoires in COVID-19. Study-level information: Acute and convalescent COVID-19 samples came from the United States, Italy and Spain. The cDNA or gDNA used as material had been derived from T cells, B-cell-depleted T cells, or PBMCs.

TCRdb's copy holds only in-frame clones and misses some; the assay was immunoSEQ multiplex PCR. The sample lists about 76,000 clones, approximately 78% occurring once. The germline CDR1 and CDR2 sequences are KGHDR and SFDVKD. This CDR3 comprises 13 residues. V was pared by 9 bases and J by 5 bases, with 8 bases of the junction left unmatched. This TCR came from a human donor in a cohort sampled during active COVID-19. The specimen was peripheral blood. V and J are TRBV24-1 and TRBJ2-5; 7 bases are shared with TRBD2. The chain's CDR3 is CATSSGGSETQYF. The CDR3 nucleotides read TGTGCCACCTCTTCGGGGGGAAGCGAGACCCAGTACTTC.